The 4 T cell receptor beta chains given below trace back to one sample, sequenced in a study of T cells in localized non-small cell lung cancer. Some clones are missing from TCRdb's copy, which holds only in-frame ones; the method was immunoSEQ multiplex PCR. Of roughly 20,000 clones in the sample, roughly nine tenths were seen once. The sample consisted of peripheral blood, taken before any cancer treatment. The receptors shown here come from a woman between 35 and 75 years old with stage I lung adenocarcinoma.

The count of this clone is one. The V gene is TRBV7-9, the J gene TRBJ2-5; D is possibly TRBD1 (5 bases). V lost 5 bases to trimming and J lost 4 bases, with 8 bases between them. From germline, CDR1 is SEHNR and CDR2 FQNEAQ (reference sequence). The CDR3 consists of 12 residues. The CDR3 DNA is TGTGCCAGCAGCCCCCAGGGAGAGACCCAGTACTTC. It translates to CASSPQGETQYF.

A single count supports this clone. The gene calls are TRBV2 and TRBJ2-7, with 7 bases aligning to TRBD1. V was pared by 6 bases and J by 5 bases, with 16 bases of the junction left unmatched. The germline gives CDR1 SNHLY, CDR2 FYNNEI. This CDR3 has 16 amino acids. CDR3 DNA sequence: TGTGCCAGCAGGAAAGGCCCTGACAGGGCGGGTGACGAGCAGTACTTC. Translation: CASRKGPDRAGDEQYF.

This CDR3 reads CASSPTLGNQPQHF. CDR3 nucleotides: TGCGCCAGCAGCCCGACCCTGGGCAATCAGCCCCAGCATTTT. The chain couples TRBV5-1 to TRBJ1-5; the D is unclear. This CDR3 has 14 residues. The V end was cut by 4 bases, the J end by 2 bases, with 10 bases between. Looked up from germline, CDR1 is SGHRS and CDR2 is YFSETQ.

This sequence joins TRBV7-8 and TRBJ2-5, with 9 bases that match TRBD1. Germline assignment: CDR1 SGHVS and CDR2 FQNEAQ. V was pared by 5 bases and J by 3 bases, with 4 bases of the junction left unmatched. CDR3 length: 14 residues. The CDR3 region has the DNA TGTGCCAGCAGCCGTGACAGGGGGGAAGAGACCCAGTACTTC. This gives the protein CASSRDRGEETQYF.